This T cell receptor (beta chain) emerged from a study of shared clonotypes between healthy human individuals. V lost 6 bases, J lost 7 bases, and 12 bases stayed unmatched. Germline assignment: CDR1 SQVTM and CDR2 ANQGSEA. There are 17 residues in the CDR3. Assay: immunoSEQ multiplex PCR; the TCRdb copy retains only in-frame clones and omits some. The profile covers about 2.1 million clones, with about 92% appearing a single time and 1.5% to 2% taken by the ten largest. CD45RO-negative CD8 cells positively selected for CCR7 made up the naive population, which excluded terminally differentiated effector memory CD45RA+ cells.

Specimen: naive CD8+ T cells from PBMCs. The receptor was isolated from a man aged 18 to 29 in good health. Some clones in this sample may be carry-over from other donors' samples. The chain uses TRBV29-1 and TRBJ2-2, with 15 bases matching TRBD2. The CDR3 reads CSVAGLAGGPQGGELFF. CDR3 coding DNA: TGCAGCGTAGCAGGACTAGCGGGAGGGCCACAGGGCGGGGAGCTGTTTTTT.